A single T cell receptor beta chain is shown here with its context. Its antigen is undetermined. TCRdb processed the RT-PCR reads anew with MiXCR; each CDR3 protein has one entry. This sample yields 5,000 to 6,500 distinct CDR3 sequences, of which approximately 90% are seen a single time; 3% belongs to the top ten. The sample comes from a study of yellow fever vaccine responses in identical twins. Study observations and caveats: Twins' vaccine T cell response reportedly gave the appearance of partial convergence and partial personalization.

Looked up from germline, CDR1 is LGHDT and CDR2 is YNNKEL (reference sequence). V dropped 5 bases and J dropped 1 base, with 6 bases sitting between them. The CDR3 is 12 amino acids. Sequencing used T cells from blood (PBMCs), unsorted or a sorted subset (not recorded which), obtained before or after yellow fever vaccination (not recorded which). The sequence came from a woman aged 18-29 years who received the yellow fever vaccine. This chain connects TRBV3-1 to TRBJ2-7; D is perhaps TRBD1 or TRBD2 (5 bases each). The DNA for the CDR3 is TGTGCCAGCAGCGAGGGGTCCTACGAGCAGTACTTC. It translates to CASSEGSYEQYF.